Following are 12 T cell receptor beta chains from one sample sequenced in a study of response to subunit inactivated influenza vaccine. Via MiXCR, TCRdb re-called the RT-PCR reads, giving one row per CDR3 protein. This sample yields approximately 520,000 distinct CDR3 sequences, of which about 15% are seen a single time; around 3% belongs to the top ten. Sequencing was performed on CD4+ T cells sorted from PBMCs, taken roughly 24 months after vaccination. These receptors all stem from a man aged 50 to 75 who received an inactivated influenza vaccine.

The rearrangement links TRBV20-1 to TRBJ2-2; TRBD2 aligns across 8 bases. The CDR3 sequence is 16 residues long. The germline V gene encodes CDR1 DFQATT and CDR2 SNEGSKA (reference sequence). V shed 6 bases, J shed 5 bases, and the junction held 14 bases outside the gene matches. DNA of the CDR3: TGCAGTGCGACCTCCGGTGCGGGGGGTGTTACCGGGGAGCTGTTTTTT. It encodes CSATSGAGGVTGELFF.

The genes are TRBV11-1 and TRBJ1-2; 8 bases fit TRBD1. Germline V gene sequence: CDR1 SGHAT, CDR2 FQDESV (reference sequence). The V and J ends lost 5 bases and 3 bases, in that order; junction bases with no gene match: 5. The CDR3 extends over 14 amino acids. The CDR3 region is CASSPQTGDYGYTF. The CDR3 DNA reads as TGTGCCAGCAGCCCGCAGACAGGGGACTATGGCTACACCTTC.

This clonotype turned up a few times. The chain has TRBV7-2 and TRBJ2-3, with unresolved D. Germline loops: CDR1 SGHTA, CDR2 FQGNSA. CDR3 length equals 11 residues. Trimming pared 3 bases from V and 6 bases from J, leaving 4 bases between. In DNA, the CDR3 is TGTGCCAGCAGCTTCGACGATACGCAGTATTTT. Its translation is CASSFDDTQYF. The full variable domain, in which reference TRBV7-2 and TRBJ2-3 provide the parts outside the CDR3, is GAGVSQSPSNKVTEKGKDVELRCDPISGHTALYWYRQSLGQGLEFLIYFQGNSAPDKSGLPSDRFSAERTGGSVSTLTIQRTQQEDSAVYLCASSFDDTQYFGPGTRLTVL.

This clonotype was detected only a few times. The rearrangement links TRBV5-1 to TRBJ1-1; D unresolved. This CDR3 comprises 14 residues. The ends were cut back, 3 bases at V and 1 base at J, with 10 bases in the middle. The germline CDR1 and CDR2 sequences are SGHRS and YFSETQ. CDR3 nucleotides: TGCGCCAGCAGCTCACAACCGGGGAACACTGAAGCTTTCTTT. Protein sequence: CASSSQPGNTEAFF.

There are many counts of this clonotype. The chain recombines TRBV29-1 with TRBJ2-2, with no clear D. Germline V CDR1 and CDR2: SQVTM, ANQGSEA. V dropped 6 bases and J dropped 0 bases, with 5 bases sitting between them. The CDR3 has 12 amino acids. DNA of the CDR3: TGCAGCGTGGCACCGAACACCGGGGAGCTGTTTTTT. Translation: CSVAPNTGELFF.

The J gene is TRBJ2-1, the V gene TRBV5-1; 7 bases fit TRBD2. Germline lookup yields CDR1 SGHRS and CDR2 YFSETQ. V lost 0 bases to trimming and J lost 1 base; unmatched junction nucleotides: 7. This CDR3 has 17 amino acids. The CDR3 spells CASSLELATRSYNEQFF. CDR3 bases: TGCGCCAGCAGCTTGGAACTAGCGACCCGATCCTACAATGAGCAGTTCTTC.

The chain employs TRBV4-2 and TRBJ2-2; 7 bases are shared with TRBD1. The V gene end was trimmed by 0 bases and the J gene end by 4 bases; junction bases not matched to a gene: 5. Germline V gene sequence: CDR1 LGHNA, CDR2 YNFKEQ. The CDR3 loop spans 16 amino acids. For the CDR3, the DNA is TGTGCCAGCAGCCAAGAGGGGACAGCTTCCACCGGGGAGCTGTTTTTT. Translation: CASSQEGTASTGELFF.

This clonotype was seen a few times. The genes are TRBV27 and TRBJ2-5; 11 bases line up with TRBD1. Germline V lookup: CDR1 MNHEY, CDR2 SMNVEV (reference sequence). The CDR3 is 15 residues long. After removal of 5 bases from V and 3 bases from J, the junction contained 5 bases not matched to a gene. The CDR3 here is CASSSGTGGKETQYF. The CDR3 bases are TGTGCCAGCAGTAGCGGGACAGGGGGAAAAGAGACCCAGTACTTC.

V usage is TRBV11-2 and J usage is TRBJ1-6; perhaps TRBD1 as D (6 bases). CDR3 length: 15 amino acids. The V and J ends lost 1 base and 9 bases respectively, with 13 bases between them. Germline assignment: CDR1 SGHAT and CDR2 FQNNGV. The CDR3 reads CASSLVGGRGSPLHF. The CDR3 bases are TGTGCCAGCAGCTTAGTAGGGGGTAGAGGTTCACCCCTCCACTTT.

This clonotype was seen many times. The chain combines TRBV12-3 or TRBV12-4 with TRBJ2-1; no clear D gene. The CDR3 runs to 11 residues. V was pared by 5 bases and J by 8 bases, with 7 bases between. DNA of the CDR3: TGTGCCAGCAGTCCATTAGATGAGCAGTTCTTC. Protein product: CASSPLDEQFF.

This chain joins TRBV6-1 and TRBJ1-6; D call uncertain. The CDR3 sequence is 14 residues long. V was pared by 7 bases and J by 2 bases, with 9 bases between. Per germline, CDR1 MNHNS and CDR2 SASEGT. This chain's CDR3 is CASTAGTYNSPLHF. The DNA of the CDR3 is TGTGCCAGCACCGCCGGGACCTATAATTCACCCCTCCACTTT.

The V call is TRBV20-1, the J call TRBJ2-1; 8 positions match TRBD2. After removal of 6 bases from V and 1 base from J, the junction contained 5 bases not matched to a gene. This CDR3 is 14 amino acids long. Germline V gene lookup returns CDR1 DFQATT and CDR2 SNEGSKA (reference sequence). The CDR3 nucleotides are TGCAGTGCAGGGACTAGTCGGTCCTACAATGAGCAGTTCTTC. It yields the protein CSAGTSRSYNEQFF.